This T cell receptor (beta chain) was identified in a study of blood T cells in healthy people across ages. Broader study findings: Investigators viewed diversity estimates from one million T cells as underestimates, the study reported. The percentage of naive T cells correlated strongly with TCR beta diversity.

The germline V gene encodes CDR1 DFQATT and CDR2 SNEGSKA (reference sequence). There are 11 residues in the CDR3. This clonotype turned up a few times. No antigen is known for it. Sample-barcoded 5' priming and a J-beta primer mix drove a second PCR of 7 to 11 cycles. MiXCR was run by TCRdb on the 5' RACE reads, yielding one entry per CDR3 protein. The sample shows around 500,000 distinct CDR3 sequences, 25% to 35% of them seen only once. The data also belong to a second study, concerning T cells of mothers and their children. That work states: With the M1S primer of the second PCR, sample barcodes and 2-4 random nucleotides were added.

The chain combines TRBV20-1 with TRBJ1-2; D might be TRBD1 (6 bases). Sequencing was performed on blood. The TCR comes from a boy aged 2-9 years in good health. CDR3 coding DNA: TGCAGGCCACAGGGAGATAGGGGCTACACCTTC. This codes for CRPQGDRGYTF.